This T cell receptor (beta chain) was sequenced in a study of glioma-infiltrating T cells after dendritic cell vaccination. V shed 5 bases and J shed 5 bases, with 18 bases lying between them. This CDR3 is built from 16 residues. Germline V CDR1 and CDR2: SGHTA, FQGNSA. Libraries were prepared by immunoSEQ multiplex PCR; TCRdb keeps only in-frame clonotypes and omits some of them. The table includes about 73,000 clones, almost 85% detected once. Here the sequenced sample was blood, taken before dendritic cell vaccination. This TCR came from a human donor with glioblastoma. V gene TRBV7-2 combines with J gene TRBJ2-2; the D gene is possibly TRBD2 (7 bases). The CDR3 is CASSPVGGGYTGELFF. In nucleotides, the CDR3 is TGTGCCAGCAGCCCCGTCGGCGGGGGCTATACCGGGGAGCTGTTTTTT.